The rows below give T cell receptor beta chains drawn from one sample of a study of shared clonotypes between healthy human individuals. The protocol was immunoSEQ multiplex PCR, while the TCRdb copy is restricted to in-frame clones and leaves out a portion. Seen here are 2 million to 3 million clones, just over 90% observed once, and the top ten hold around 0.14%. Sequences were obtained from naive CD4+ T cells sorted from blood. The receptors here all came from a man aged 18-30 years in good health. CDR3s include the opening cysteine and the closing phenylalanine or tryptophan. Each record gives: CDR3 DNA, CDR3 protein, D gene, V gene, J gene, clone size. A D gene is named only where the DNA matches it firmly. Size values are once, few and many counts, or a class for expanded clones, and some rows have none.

cdr3_nt: TGTGCCAGCAGCTTGGTCATCGGGGAAGATACGCAGTATTTT
cdr3_aa: CASSLVIGEDTQYF
d_call: .
v_call: TRBV5-4
j_call: TRBJ2-3
clone_size: .

cdr3_nt: TGCGCCAGCTGTCCTCGAGCGGGAGCGGGGAACACCGGGGAGCTGTTTTTT
cdr3_aa: CASCPRAGAGNTGELFF
d_call: TRBD2
v_call: TRBV10-2
j_call: TRBJ2-2
clone_size: once

cdr3_nt: TGCGCCAGCAGTGACGCTACGGATCCCACTGAAGCTTTCTTT
cdr3_aa: CASSDATDPTEAFF
d_call: .
v_call: TRBV10-1
j_call: TRBJ1-1
clone_size: .

cdr3_nt: TGTGCCAGCAGTCCTAGGAGGGACACTGAAGCTTTCTTT
cdr3_aa: CASSPRRDTEAFF
d_call: .
v_call: TRBV25-1
j_call: TRBJ1-1
clone_size: .

cdr3_nt: TGTGCCACCAGCCGACGGGCACAGCCCCAGCATTTT
cdr3_aa: CATSRRAQPQHF
d_call: .
v_call: TRBV15
j_call: TRBJ1-5
clone_size: once

cdr3_nt: TGCGCCAGCAGCTTGGGCGCGGGGAGGGACCAAGAGACCCAGTACTTC
cdr3_aa: CASSLGAGRDQETQYF
d_call: TRBD2
v_call: TRBV5-1
j_call: TRBJ2-5
clone_size: .

cdr3_nt: TGTGCCAGCTCACCCGTCCGGGACGGTAATCAGCCCCAGCATTTT
cdr3_aa: CASSPVRDGNQPQHF
d_call: .
v_call: TRBV18
j_call: TRBJ1-5
clone_size: .

cdr3_nt: TGTGCCAGCAGTCTATATAGTCTCGACAGCACAGATACGCAGTATTTT
cdr3_aa: CASSLYSLDSTDTQYF
d_call: .
v_call: TRBV27
j_call: TRBJ2-3
clone_size: .

cdr3_nt: TGTGCCAGCAGCCAAGAAGGGACAGGGGCCTTGAGGACTGAAGCTTTCTTT
cdr3_aa: CASSQEGTGALRTEAFF
d_call: TRBD1
v_call: TRBV14
j_call: TRBJ1-1
clone_size: .

cdr3_nt: TGTGCCAGCAGCTTAGGCGCGGGGTGGGAGACCCAGTACTTC
cdr3_aa: CASSLGAGWETQYF
d_call: .
v_call: TRBV7-3
j_call: TRBJ2-5
clone_size: .

cdr3_nt: TGTGCCAGCAGTGAAAACTACTCGCGGGGGCAGTTCTTC
cdr3_aa: CASSENYSRGQFF
d_call: .
v_call: TRBV2
j_call: TRBJ2-1
clone_size: once

cdr3_nt: TGTGCCAGCAGCCCCACTAGCTCGGGAGCCCACAATGAGCAGTTCTTC
cdr3_aa: CASSPTSSGAHNEQFF
d_call: .
v_call: TRBV9
j_call: TRBJ2-1
clone_size: .

cdr3_nt: TGTGCCAGCAGCCAGACCGGGACAGGGTACGGAAACACCATATATTTT
cdr3_aa: CASSQTGTGYGNTIYF
d_call: TRBD1
v_call: TRBV5-6
j_call: TRBJ1-3
clone_size: .

cdr3_nt: TGTGCCAGCTCCCTTAAAAGGTTCAACACCATATATTTT
cdr3_aa: CASSLKRFNTIYF
d_call: .
v_call: TRBV18
j_call: TRBJ1-3
clone_size: .

cdr3_nt: TGTGCCAGCAGCCAGACAGGGTACTCTGGGGCCAACGTCCTGACTTTC
cdr3_aa: CASSQTGYSGANVLTF
d_call: TRBD1
v_call: TRBV5-4
j_call: TRBJ2-6
clone_size: once

cdr3_nt: TGTGCCAGCAGTTACCGCCGGGACAGCTCCTACGAGCAGTACTTC
cdr3_aa: CASSYRRDSSYEQYF
d_call: TRBD1
v_call: TRBV6-6
j_call: TRBJ2-7
clone_size: .

cdr3_nt: TGTGCCAGCTCGCCGCCCGACAGCTTAAGCTCCTACGAGCAGTACTTC
cdr3_aa: CASSPPDSLSSYEQYF
d_call: .
v_call: TRBV18
j_call: TRBJ2-7
clone_size: .

cdr3_nt: TGTGCCAGCAGTGCAGACAGGGGTCGGGAAAAACTGTTTTTT
cdr3_aa: CASSADRGREKLFF
d_call: TRBD1
v_call: TRBV2
j_call: TRBJ1-4
clone_size: .

cdr3_nt: TGTGCCTGGAGGGAGAGAGCCCCTCGGTATGGCTACACCTTC
cdr3_aa: CAWRERAPRYGYTF
d_call: .
v_call: TRBV30
j_call: TRBJ1-2
clone_size: .

cdr3_nt: TGTGCCTGGAGTGTAGGGATTCAGCCCCAGCATTTT
cdr3_aa: CAWSVGIQPQHF
d_call: .
v_call: TRBV30
j_call: TRBJ1-5
clone_size: few

cdr3_nt: TGTGCCAGCAGCCAAGATAGACGGGAGGGCCCATACGAGCAGTACTTC
cdr3_aa: CASSQDRREGPYEQYF
d_call: TRBD2
v_call: TRBV4-2
j_call: TRBJ2-7
clone_size: .

cdr3_nt: TGTGCCATCAGTGAGTCTGGGTTTTGGGAGACCCAGTACTTC
cdr3_aa: CAISESGFWETQYF
d_call: .
v_call: TRBV10-3
j_call: TRBJ2-5
clone_size: .